Below, one T cell receptor beta chain is given with its context. The antigen remains unidentified. This record comes from a study of shared clonotypes between healthy human individuals. Libraries were prepared by immunoSEQ multiplex PCR; TCRdb keeps only in-frame clonotypes and omits some of them. The profile shows 980,000 or so clones, more than 75% of them singletons. Study results and limitations: A handful of donors had around 5% of their naive CD4 clonotypes in common. Large depth notwithstanding, sorted-subset sequencing proved incomplete by rarefaction.

Looked up from germline, CDR1 is SGHRS and CDR2 is YFSETQ. V dropped 0 bases and J dropped 2 bases, with 5 bases sitting between them. This CDR3 comprises 13 residues. Sample: memory CD4+ T cells sorted from blood. Stated subset: CD45RA-negative fraction. The source is a man younger than 35 in good health. The chain carries TRBV5-1 and TRBJ1-1, with no clear D. The CDR3 DNA follows: TGCGCCAGCAGCTTGGAAAGTAACACTGAAGCTTTCTTT. Translated, it gives CASSLESNTEAFF.